These 9 T cell receptor beta chains were all obtained from the same sample, sequenced in a study of T-cell reconstitution after alpha-beta-depleted transplantation in children. Construction of the TCRbeta library involved unique molecular identifiers. From the PCR reads, TCRdb called clonotypes with MiXCR, one entry per CDR3 protein. The sample lists around 530,000 distinct CDR3 sequences; approximately 32% were seen once. This specimen was PBMCs from the stem cell graft donor, taken from the stem cell graft. The receptor set was obtained from a human donor who donated a stem cell graft to a child with aplastic anemia.

This clonotype has just a few counts. The chain has TRBV20-1 and TRBJ2-1; D is unresolved. V was pared by 1 base and J by 8 bases, with 18 bases between. Germline assignment: CDR1 DFQATT and CDR2 SNEGSKA (reference sequence). CDR3 length: 15 amino acids. In DNA form, the CDR3 reads TGCAGTGCTAGAGGGGCGGACCCCGTTGGTGATGAGCAGTTCTTC. It encodes CSARGADPVGDEQFF.

The genes are TRBV11-3 and TRBJ2-5; tentatively, D is TRBD1 or TRBD2 (6 bases each). The germline V and J ends were trimmed by 5 bases and 5 bases, with 15 bases remaining between them. The CDR3 has 14 amino acids. Germline-derived CDR1 and CDR2 are SGHNT and YENEEA. CDR3 nucleotide sequence: TGTGCCAGCAGCCCAGACGGGGGCACCGAGACCCAGTACTTC. Translation: CASSPDGGTETQYF.

The chain is built from TRBV7-9 and TRBJ1-1; TRBD1 is a possible D gene (6 bases). Germline loops: CDR1 SEHNR, CDR2 FQNEAQ (reference sequence). The CDR3 runs 14 residues. Trimming cost V 2 bases and J 5 bases, with 12 bases left between them. The CDR3 DNA follows: TGTGCCAGCAGCTTAATGGGGGCGCAAACTGAAGCTTTCTTT. Translating gives CASSLMGAQTEAFF.

The sample holds a few counts of this clonotype. This chain joins TRBV20-1 and TRBJ1-2; possibly TRBD1 for D (6 bases). This CDR3 region has 13 residues. CDR1 is DFQATT, CDR2 SNEGSKA, per germline (reference sequence). V dropped 3 bases and J dropped 1 base, with 9 bases sitting between them. CDR3 sequence reads: CSASVQGNYGYTF. The DNA for the CDR3 is TGCAGTGCTAGTGTACAGGGTAACTATGGCTACACCTTC.

This chain links TRBV20-1 with TRBJ1-1; a possible D gene is TRBD1 (5 bases). Germline-derived CDR1 and CDR2 are DFQATT and SNEGSKA (reference sequence). There are 11 residues in the CDR3. The CDR3 protein is CSSPGPTEAFF. Here the CDR3 DNA reads TGCAGCTCCCCGGGGCCCACTGAAGCTTTCTTT.

The rearrangement joins TRBV29-1 to TRBJ2-1; possible D gene TRBD1, 6 bases. The V gene lost 3 bases and the J gene lost 5 bases, with 23 bases spanning the gap. Germline lookup yields CDR1 SQVTM and CDR2 ANQGSEA. CDR3 length: 17 residues. The CDR3 DNA sequence: TGCAGCGTTGAGGCCCGTGGCGGACGGACAGACGACAATGAGCAGTTCTTC. It is translated as CSVEARGGRTDDNEQFF.

In its sample, this clonotype was seen a few times. This chain connects TRBV30 to TRBJ2-3; 10 bases map to TRBD1. The germline CDR1 and CDR2 sequences are GTSNPN and SVGIG (reference sequence). CDR3 length equals 14 residues. Germline trimming cut 5 bases from V and 0 bases from J; bases unmatched to any gene: 2. The CDR3: CAWDRGRSTDTQYF. CDR3 DNA: TGTGCCTGGGACAGGGGGCGAAGCACAGATACGCAGTATTTT.

This clonotype turned up a few times. This chain joins TRBV7-2 and TRBJ2-1; 13 positions agree with TRBD2. The trim removed 4 bases at V and 6 bases at J, leaving 6 bases unmatched. CDR1 is SGHTA and CDR2 is FQGNSA in the germline V gene. The CDR3 extends over 16 amino acids. CDR3 residues: CASSSLRLAGGNEQFF. CDR3 DNA: TGTGCCAGCAGCTCGCTCCGACTAGCGGGGGGCAATGAGCAGTTCTTC. Filled out from reference TRBV7-2 and TRBJ2-1, the complete variable domain reads GAGVSQSPSNKVTEKGKDVELRCDPISGHTALYWYRQSLGQGLEFLIYFQGNSAPDKSGLPSDRFSAERTGGSVSTLTIQRTQQEDSAVYLCASSSLRLAGGNEQFFGPGTRLTVL.

This clonotype came up many times. This rearrangement joins TRBV10-3 to TRBJ1-2; D possibly corresponds to TRBD1 (5 bases). CDR1 is ENHRY, CDR2 SYGVKD, per germline. This CDR3 has 13 amino acids. Trimming stripped 2 bases from V and 2 bases from J, with 6 bases between. The CDR3: CAISEKGNYGYTF. The CDR3 coding sequence is TGTGCCATCAGTGAGAAGGGGAACTATGGCTACACCTTC.